This TCR beta chain comes out of a study of regulatory T cells in long-lasting Graves disease. Findings of the study overall: Persistent patients shared about 2,800 public clonotypes among themselves. Newly diagnosed patients shared fewer, at under 1,000.

CDR3 length: 13 residues. V was trimmed by 3 bases and J by 5 bases, leaving 7 bases between them. This clonotype has a count of ten or more. Its matching antigen is unknown. The time point: persistent/refractory GD, antithyroid drugs over 5 years with positive TRAb. The TCR library was made from RNA extracted from PBMCs. According to the study, TCR beta libraries were built with iRepertoire HTBI primers and CDR3-region Arm-PCR. TCRdb analysed the multiplex PCR reads with MiXCR anew, one entry per CDR3 protein. This sample carries about 470,000 distinct CDR3 sequences, about 22% of them seen once, and the ten largest clones take more than 6%.

The rearrangement links TRBV12-3 or TRBV12-4 to TRBJ1-4; D might be TRBD1 (5 bases). Sample: peripheral blood mononuclear cells (PBMCs), taken when the disease was refractory, from a patient treated with antithyroid drugs. This clonotype was sampled from a female donor with Graves disease. CDR3 sequence: CASSFGGNEKLFF. In DNA, the CDR3 is TGTGCCAGCAGTTTCGGGGGGAATGAAAAACTGTTTTTT.